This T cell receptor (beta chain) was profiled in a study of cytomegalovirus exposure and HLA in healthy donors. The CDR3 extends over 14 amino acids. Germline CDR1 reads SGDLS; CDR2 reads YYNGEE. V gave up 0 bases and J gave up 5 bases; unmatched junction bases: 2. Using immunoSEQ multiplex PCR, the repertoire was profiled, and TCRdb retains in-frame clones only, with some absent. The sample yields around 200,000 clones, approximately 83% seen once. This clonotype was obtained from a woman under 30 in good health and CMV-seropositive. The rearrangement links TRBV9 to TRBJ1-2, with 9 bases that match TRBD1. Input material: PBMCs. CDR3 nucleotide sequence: TGTGCCAGCAGCGTAGGGACAGGGGTATATGGCTACACCTTC. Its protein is CASSVGTGVYGYTF.